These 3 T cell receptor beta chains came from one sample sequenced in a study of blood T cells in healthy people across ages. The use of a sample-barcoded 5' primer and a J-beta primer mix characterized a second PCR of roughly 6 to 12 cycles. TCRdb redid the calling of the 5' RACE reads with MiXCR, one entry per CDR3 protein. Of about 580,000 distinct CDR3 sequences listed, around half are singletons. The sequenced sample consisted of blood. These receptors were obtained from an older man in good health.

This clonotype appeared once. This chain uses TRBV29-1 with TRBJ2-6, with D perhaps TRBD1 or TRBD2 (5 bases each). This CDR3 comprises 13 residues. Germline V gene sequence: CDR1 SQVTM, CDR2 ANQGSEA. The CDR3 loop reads CGGRISGANVLTF. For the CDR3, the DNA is TGCGGGGGACGGATCTCTGGGGCCAACGTCCTGACTTTC.

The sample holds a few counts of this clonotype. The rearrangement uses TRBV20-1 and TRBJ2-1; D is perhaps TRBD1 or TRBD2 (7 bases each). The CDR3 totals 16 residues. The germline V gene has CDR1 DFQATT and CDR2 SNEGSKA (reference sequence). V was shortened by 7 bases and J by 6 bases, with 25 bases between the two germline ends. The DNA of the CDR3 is TGCAGTGGTTCGCCCGGGGAGGGGGCCCCTGGCAATGAGCAGTTCTTC. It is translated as CSGSPGEGAPGNEQFF.

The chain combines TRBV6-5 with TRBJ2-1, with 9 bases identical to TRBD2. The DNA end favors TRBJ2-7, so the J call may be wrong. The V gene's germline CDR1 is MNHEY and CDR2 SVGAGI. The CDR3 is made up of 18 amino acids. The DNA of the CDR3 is TGTGCCAGCAGTTTCCAAGGTAGCGGGAGCCTCTCCTACAATGAGCAGTACTTC. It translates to CASSFQGSGSLSYNEQYF.